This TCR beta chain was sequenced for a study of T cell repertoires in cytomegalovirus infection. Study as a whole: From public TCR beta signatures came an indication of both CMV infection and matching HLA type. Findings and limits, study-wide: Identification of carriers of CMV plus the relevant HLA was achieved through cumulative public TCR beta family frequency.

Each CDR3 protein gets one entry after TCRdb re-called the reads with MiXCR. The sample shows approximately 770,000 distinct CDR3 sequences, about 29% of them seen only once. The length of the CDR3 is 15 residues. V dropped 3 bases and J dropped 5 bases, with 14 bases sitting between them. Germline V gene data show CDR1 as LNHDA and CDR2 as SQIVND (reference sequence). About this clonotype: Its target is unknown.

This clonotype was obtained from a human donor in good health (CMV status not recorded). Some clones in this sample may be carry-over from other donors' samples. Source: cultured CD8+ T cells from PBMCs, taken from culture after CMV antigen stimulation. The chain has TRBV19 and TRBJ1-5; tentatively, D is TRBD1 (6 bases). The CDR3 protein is CASSMPGEVDQPQHF. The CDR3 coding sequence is TGTGCCAGTAGTATGCCAGGGGAGGTAGATCAGCCCCAGCATTTT.